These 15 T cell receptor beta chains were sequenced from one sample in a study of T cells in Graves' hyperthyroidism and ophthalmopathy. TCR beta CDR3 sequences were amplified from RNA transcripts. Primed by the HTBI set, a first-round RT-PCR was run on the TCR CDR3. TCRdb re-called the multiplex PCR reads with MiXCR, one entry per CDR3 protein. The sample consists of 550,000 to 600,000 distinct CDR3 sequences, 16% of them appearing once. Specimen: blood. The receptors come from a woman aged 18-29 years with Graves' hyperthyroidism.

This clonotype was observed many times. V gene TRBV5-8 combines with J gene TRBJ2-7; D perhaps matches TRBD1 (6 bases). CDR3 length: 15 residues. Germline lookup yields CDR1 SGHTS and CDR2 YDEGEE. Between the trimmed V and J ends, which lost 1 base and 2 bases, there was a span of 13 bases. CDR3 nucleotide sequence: TGTGCCAGCAGCTTGAATGACAGGCCTGCCTACGAGCAGTACTTC. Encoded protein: CASSLNDRPAYEQYF.

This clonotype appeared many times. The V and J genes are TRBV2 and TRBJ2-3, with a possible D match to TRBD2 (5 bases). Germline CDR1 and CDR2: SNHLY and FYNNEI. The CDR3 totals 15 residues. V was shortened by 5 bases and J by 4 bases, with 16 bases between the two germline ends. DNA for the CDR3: TGTGCCAGCAGTCGACTAATAGCGAGGTCAGATACGCAGTATTTT. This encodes CASSRLIARSDTQYF.

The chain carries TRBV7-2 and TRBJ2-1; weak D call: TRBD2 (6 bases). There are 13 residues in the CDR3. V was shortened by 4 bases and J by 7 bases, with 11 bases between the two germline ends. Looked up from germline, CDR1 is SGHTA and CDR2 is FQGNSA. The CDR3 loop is CASSSGTPNEQFF. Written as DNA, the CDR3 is TGTGCCAGCAGCTCCGGGACTCCGAATGAGCAGTTCTTC.

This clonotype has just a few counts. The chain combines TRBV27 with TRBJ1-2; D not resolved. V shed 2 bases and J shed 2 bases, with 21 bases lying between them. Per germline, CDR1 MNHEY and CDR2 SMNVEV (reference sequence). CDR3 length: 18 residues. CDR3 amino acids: CASSLLPVAGLLNYGYTF. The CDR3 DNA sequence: TGTGCCAGCAGTTTACTCCCCGTGGCAGGCCTCCTGAACTATGGCTACACCTTC.

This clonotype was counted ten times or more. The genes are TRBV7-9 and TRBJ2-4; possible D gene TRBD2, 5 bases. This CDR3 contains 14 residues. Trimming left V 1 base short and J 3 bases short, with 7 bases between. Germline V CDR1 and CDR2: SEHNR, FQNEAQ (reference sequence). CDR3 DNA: TGTGCCAGCAGCTTAGACCGGGGCAAAAACATTCAGTACTTC. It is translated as CASSLDRGKNIQYF. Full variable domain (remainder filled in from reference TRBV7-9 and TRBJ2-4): DTGVSQNPRHKITKRGQNVTFRCDPISEHNRLYWYRQTLGQGPEFLTYFQNEAQLEKSRLLSDRFSAERPKGSFSTLEIQRTEQGDSAMYLCASSLDRGKNIQYFGAGTRLSVL.

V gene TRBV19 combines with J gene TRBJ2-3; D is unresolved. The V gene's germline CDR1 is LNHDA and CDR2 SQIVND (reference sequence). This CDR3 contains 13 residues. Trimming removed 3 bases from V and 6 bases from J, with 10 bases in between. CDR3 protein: CASSIMQTDTQYF. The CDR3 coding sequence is TGTGCCAGTAGTATTATGCAGACCGATACGCAGTATTTT.

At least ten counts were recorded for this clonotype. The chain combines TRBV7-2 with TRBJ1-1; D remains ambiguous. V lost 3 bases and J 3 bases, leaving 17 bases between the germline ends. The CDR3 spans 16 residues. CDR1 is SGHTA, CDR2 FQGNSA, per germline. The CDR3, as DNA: TGTGCCAGCAGCTTCCTCGGCTTCGGTGGGGACACTGAAGCTTTCTTT. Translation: CASSFLGFGGDTEAFF.

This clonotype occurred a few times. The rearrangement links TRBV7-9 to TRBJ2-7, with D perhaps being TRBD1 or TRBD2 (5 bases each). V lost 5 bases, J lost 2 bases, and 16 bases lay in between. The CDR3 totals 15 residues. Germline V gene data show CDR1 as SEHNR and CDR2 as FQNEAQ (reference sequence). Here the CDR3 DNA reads TGTGCCAGCAGCCAATTCGGGACGTCGACCTACGAGCAGTACTTC. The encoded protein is CASSQFGTSTYEQYF.

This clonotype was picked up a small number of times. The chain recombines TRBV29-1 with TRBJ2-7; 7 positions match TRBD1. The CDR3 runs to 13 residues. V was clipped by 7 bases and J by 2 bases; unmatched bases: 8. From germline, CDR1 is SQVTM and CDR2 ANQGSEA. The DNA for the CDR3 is TGCAGCGCCGAACAGGGGCAGGCCTACGAGCAGTACTTC. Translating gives CSAEQGQAYEQYF.

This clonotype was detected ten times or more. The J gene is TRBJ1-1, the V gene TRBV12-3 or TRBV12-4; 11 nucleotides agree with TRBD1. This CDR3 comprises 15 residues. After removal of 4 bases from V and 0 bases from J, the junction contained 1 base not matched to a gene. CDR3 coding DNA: TGTGCCAGCAGTTGGACAGGGGGCATGAACACTGAAGCTTTCTTT. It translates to CASSWTGGMNTEAFF.

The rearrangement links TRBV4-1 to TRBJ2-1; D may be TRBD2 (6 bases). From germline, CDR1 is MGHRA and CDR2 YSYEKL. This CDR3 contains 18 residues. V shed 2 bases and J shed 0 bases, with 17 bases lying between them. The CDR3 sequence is CASSQTRLGRSSYNEQFF. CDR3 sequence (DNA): TGCGCCAGCAGCCAAACTCGACTAGGCCGGAGCTCCTACAATGAGCAGTTCTTC.

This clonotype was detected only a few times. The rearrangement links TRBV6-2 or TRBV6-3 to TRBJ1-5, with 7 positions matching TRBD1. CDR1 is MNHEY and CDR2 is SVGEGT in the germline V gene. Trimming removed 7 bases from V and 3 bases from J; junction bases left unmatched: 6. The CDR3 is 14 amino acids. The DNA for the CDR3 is TGTGCCAGCAACGGACAGGCTCTCAATCAGCCCCAGCATTTT. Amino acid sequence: CASNGQALNQPQHF.

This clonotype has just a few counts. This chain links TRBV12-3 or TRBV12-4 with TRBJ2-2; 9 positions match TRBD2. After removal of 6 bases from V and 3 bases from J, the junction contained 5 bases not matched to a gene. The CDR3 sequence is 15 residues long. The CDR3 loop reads CASRGTSGYTGELFF. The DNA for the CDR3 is TGTGCCAGCAGGGGAACTAGCGGGTACACCGGGGAGCTGTTTTTT.

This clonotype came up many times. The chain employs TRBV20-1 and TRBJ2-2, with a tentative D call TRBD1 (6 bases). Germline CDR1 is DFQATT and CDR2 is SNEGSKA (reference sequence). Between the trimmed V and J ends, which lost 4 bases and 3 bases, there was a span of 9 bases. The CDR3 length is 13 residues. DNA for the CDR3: TGCAGTGCTAATCACAGGGACACCGGGGAGCTGTTTTTT. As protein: CSANHRDTGELFF.

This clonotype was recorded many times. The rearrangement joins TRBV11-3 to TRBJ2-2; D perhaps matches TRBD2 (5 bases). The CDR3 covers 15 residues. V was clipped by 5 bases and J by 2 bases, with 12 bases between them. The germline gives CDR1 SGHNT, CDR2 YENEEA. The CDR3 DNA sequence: TGTGCCAGCAGCCCTAGACCGGGAAACACCGGGGAGCTGTTTTTT. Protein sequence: CASSPRPGNTGELFF.